This entry lists 25 T cell receptor beta chains sequenced from one sample in a study of regulatory T cells in long-lasting Graves disease. The time point: persistent/refractory GD, antithyroid drugs over 5 years with positive TRAb. PBMC-derived RNA was used for the TCR library. Arm-PCR with iRepertoire HTBI primers amplified the CDR3 regions for these TCR beta libraries. TCRdb reprocessed the multiplex PCR reads via MiXCR and lists one record per CDR3 protein. This table holds some 450,000 distinct CDR3 sequences, about a quarter found once. Material: peripheral blood mononuclear cells (PBMCs), obtained when the disease was refractory, from a patient treated with antithyroid drugs. These receptors were taken from a female donor with Graves disease.

Many counts were recorded for this clonotype. The chain carries TRBV24-1 and TRBJ2-5; D possibly corresponds to TRBD1 (5 bases). Looked up from germline, CDR1 is KGHDR and CDR2 is SFDVKD. This CDR3 spans 16 amino acids. The V gene lost 0 bases and the J gene lost 3 bases, with 13 bases spanning the gap. In nucleotides, the CDR3 is TGTGCCACCAGTGATTTGTCTGGAGACAGCAAAGAGACCCAGTACTTC. Its protein product is CATSDLSGDSKETQYF.

The genes are TRBV12-3 or TRBV12-4 and TRBJ1-1; 8 positions match TRBD1. The CDR3 has 14 residues. The V segment lost 4 bases and the J segment 7 bases; nucleotides outside the gene matches: 8. CDR3 in DNA: TGTGCCAGCAGTTACGACAGGGGTGGCGGTGAAGCTTTCTTT. As protein: CASSYDRGGGEAFF.

This clonotype occurred once. It may be a read error: a sequence one base away is much more abundant. The chain is built from TRBV7-2 and TRBJ1-5; 7 bases are shared with TRBD1. CDR3 length equals 15 residues. V gave up 8 bases and J gave up 4 bases; unmatched junction bases: 11. Germline values: CDR1 SGHTA, CDR2 FQGNSA. CDR3 in amino acids: CASGTQGTVNQPQHF. The CDR3 coding sequence is TGTGCCAGCGGCACACAAGGGACAGTAAATCAGCCCCAGCATTTT.

This clonotype was counted between two and nine times. The CDR3 DNA reads TGCAGTGCTAGGAGATTCGGGGCCAACCCCAACGAGCAGTACTTC. This translates into CSARRFGANPNEQYF. The chain has TRBV20-1 and TRBJ2-7, with D perhaps TRBD1 or TRBD2 (5 bases each). This CDR3 spans 15 amino acids. Germline CDR1 and CDR2: DFQATT and SNEGSKA (reference sequence). Trimming pared 3 bases from V and 5 bases from J, leaving 20 bases between.

The V and J genes are TRBV20-1 and TRBJ2-3; tentatively, D is TRBD1 (5 bases). Germline lookup yields CDR1 DFQATT and CDR2 SNEGSKA (reference sequence). With 2 bases removed from V and 4 bases from J, the gap between germline ends came to 10 bases. This CDR3 comprises 13 residues. Here the CDR3 reads CSARPDSADTQYF. Written as DNA, the CDR3 is TGCAGTGCTAGACCCGACAGCGCAGATACGCAGTATTTT.

The CDR3 coding sequence is TGTGCCAGCAGTCTCCGACAGGGGCAGTCTTCCTATGGCTACACCTTC. Its protein product is CASSLRQGQSSYGYTF. The rearrangement joins TRBV6-1 to TRBJ1-2; the match to TRBD1 covers 8 bases. Germline CDR1 is MNHNS and CDR2 is SASEGT. The CDR3 has 16 amino acids. Germline trimming cut 5 bases from V and 4 bases from J; bases unmatched to any gene: 12.

This clonotype was found many times. The chain uses TRBV28 and TRBJ1-2; unclear D gene. Per the germline V gene, CDR1 is MDHEN and CDR2 is SYDVKM. The CDR3 extends over 13 amino acids. Trimming stripped 2 bases from V and 8 bases from J, with 12 bases between. CDR3 residues: CASSLIGGIGYTF. In nucleotides, the CDR3 is TGTGCCAGCAGTTTAATCGGAGGTATCGGCTACACCTTC.

Ten or more counts support this clonotype. The chain links TRBV7-2 to TRBJ1-2; D unclear. Germline-derived CDR1 and CDR2 are SGHTA and FQGNSA. The CDR3 has 12 residues. V lost 3 bases and J 7 bases, leaving 9 bases between the germline ends. The CDR3 loop reads CASSLLGSGYTF. In nucleotides, the CDR3 is TGTGCCAGCAGCTTGTTGGGGTCTGGCTACACCTTC. Filled out from reference TRBV7-2 and TRBJ1-2, the complete variable domain reads GAGVSQSPSNKVTEKGKDVELRCDPISGHTALYWYRQSLGQGLEFLIYFQGNSAPDKSGLPSDRFSAERTGGSVSTLTIQRTQQEDSAVYLCASSLLGSGYTFGSGTRLTVV.

The table lists this clonotype with a few counts. The V gene is TRBV7-3, the J gene TRBJ1-1; perhaps TRBD1 as D (5 bases). Germline loops: CDR1 SGHTA, CDR2 FQGTGA. Trimming stripped 6 bases from V and 1 base from J, with 15 bases between. This CDR3 comprises 15 residues. The CDR3 protein is CASSLPFQGNTEAFF. CDR3 bases: TGTGCCAGCAGTCTTCCGTTCCAGGGGAACACTGAAGCTTTCTTT.

This clonotype was recorded many times. The V call is TRBV2, the J call TRBJ2-2; D not resolved. V lost 1 base to trimming and J lost 1 base, with 7 bases between them. The CDR3 totals 15 residues. Germline CDR1 is SNHLY and CDR2 is FYNNEI. The CDR3 DNA reads TGTGCCAGCAGTGAAGTTAGACAGAACACCGGGGAGCTGTTTTTT. It is translated as CASSEVRQNTGELFF. The entire variable domain, with the rest obtained from reference TRBV2 and TRBJ2-2, is as follows: EPEVTQTPSHQVTQMGQEVILRCVPISNHLYFYWYRQILGQKVEFLVSFYNNEISEKSEIFDDQFSVERPDGSNFTLKIRSTKLEDSAMYFCASSEVRQNTGELFFGEGSRLTVL.

In its sample, this clonotype was seen many times. This chain connects TRBV20-1 to TRBJ2-5; D is unclear. V was cut by 3 bases and J by 5 bases, with 4 bases left in between. The CDR3 has 10 residues. Germline-derived CDR1 and CDR2 are DFQATT and SNEGSKA (reference sequence). CDR3 DNA: TGCAGTGCTAGTGGTGAGACCCAGTACTTC. Protein product: CSASGETQYF.

The chain links TRBV5-1 to TRBJ2-1; 7 bases are shared with TRBD1. The V gene's germline CDR1 is SGHRS and CDR2 YFSETQ. This CDR3 has 16 amino acids. J lost 7 bases, V lost 0 bases, and 10 bases had no gene match. CDR3 DNA sequence: TGCGCCAGCAGCTTGGATGGACAGGCGCAACTTAATGAGCAGTTCTTC. The encoded protein is CASSLDGQAQLNEQFF. The full variable domain, with the rest looked up from reference TRBV5-1 and TRBJ2-1, is KAGVTQTPRYLIKTRGQQVTLSCSPISGHRSVSWYQQTPGQGLQFLFEYFSETQRNKGNFPGRFSGRQFSNSRSEMNVSTLELGDSALYLCASSLDGQAQLNEQFFGPGTRLTVL.

This clonotype has a handful of counts. The rearrangement links TRBV7-9 to TRBJ2-7, with 14 bases aligning to TRBD2. J lost 6 bases, V lost 4 bases, and 8 bases had no gene match. The CDR3 loop spans 16 amino acids. From germline, CDR1 is SEHNR and CDR2 FQNEAQ (reference sequence). CDR3 region: CASSSGTSGRGLEQYF. CDR3 in DNA: TGTGCCAGCAGCTCCGGGACTAGCGGGAGAGGGCTCGAGCAGTACTTC.

This clonotype has more than one count but fewer than ten. The V gene is TRBV5-5, the J gene TRBJ2-5, with 7 bases lining up with TRBD1. V lost 3 bases, J lost 2 bases, and 7 bases stayed unmatched. CDR1 and CDR2 from the germline V gene are SGHKS and YYEKEE (reference sequence). CDR3 length equals 15 residues. In DNA, the CDR3 is TGTGCCAGCAGCTACACCGGGACAGCACAAGAGACCCAGTACTTC. It specifies CASSYTGTAQETQYF.

The genes are TRBV12-3 or TRBV12-4 and TRBJ1-3; D is ambiguous. Trimming pared 7 bases from V and 0 bases from J, leaving 19 bases between. This CDR3 region has 17 residues. The CDR3 nucleotides read TGTGCCAGCAAACCAAGTCTCGTAAGGCACTCTGGAAACACCATATATTTT. It translates to CASKPSLVRHSGNTIYF.

The chain uses TRBV30 and TRBJ1-5, with D perhaps matching TRBD1 (5 bases). This CDR3 spans 13 amino acids. Per germline, CDR1 GTSNPN and CDR2 SVGIG (reference sequence). V lost 2 bases to trimming and J lost 7 bases, with 12 bases between them. The CDR3 DNA reads TGTGCCTGGAGTCGCCAGGGTCAACAGCCCCAGCATTTT. The encoded protein is CAWSRQGQQPQHF.

This clonotype was counted only a few times. J is TRBJ2-3 and V is TRBV27; 7 nucleotides align to TRBD2. The CDR3 has 14 amino acids. V trimming: 3 bases; J trimming: 4 bases; junction bases outside the gene matches: 4. The V gene's germline CDR1 is MNHEY and CDR2 SMNVEV (reference sequence). DNA of the CDR3: TGTGCCAGCAGTTTCCGGACTAGTTCAGATACGCAGTATTTT. Its translation: CASSFRTSSDTQYF.

This clonotype showed up just once. The V call is TRBV12-3 or TRBV12-4, the J call TRBJ2-2, with TRBD2 matching 14 bases. V dropped 2 bases and J dropped 5; count of bases not matched to a gene: 4. CDR3 length: 17 residues. The chain's CDR3 is CASSLWGLAGETGELFF. The CDR3 nucleotides read TGTGCCAGCAGTTTATGGGGACTAGCGGGAGAGACCGGGGAGCTGTTTTTT.

This clonotype was recorded many times. The chain has TRBV5-1 and TRBJ2-4; D gene ambiguous. The CDR3 contains 14 residues. The germline CDR1 and CDR2 sequences are SGHRS and YFSETQ. V lost 5 bases, J lost 6 bases, and 15 bases lay in between. The chain's CDR3 is CASSSDRLLNIQYF. CDR3 DNA sequence: TGCGCCAGCAGTTCCGATAGACTTCTAAACATTCAGTACTTC.

Written as DNA, the CDR3 is TGCGCCAGCAGCTTGGGCAGGGGGCAGCGGGATGGCTACGAGCAGTACTTC. The encoded protein is CASSLGRGQRDGYEQYF. The J gene is TRBJ2-7, the V gene TRBV5-1, with a weak D call TRBD1 (8 bases). This CDR3 contains 17 residues. Trimming took 0 bases from V and 3 from J, leaving 19 bases between them. CDR1 is SGHRS, CDR2 YFSETQ, per germline. The full variable domain, its missing parts supplied by reference TRBV5-1 and TRBJ2-7, is KAGVTQTPRYLIKTRGQQVTLSCSPISGHRSVSWYQQTPGQGLQFLFEYFSETQRNKGNFPGRFSGRQFSNSRSEMNVSTLELGDSALYLCASSLGRGQRDGYEQYFGPGTRLTVT.

This clonotype was seen repeatedly, ten times or more. The chain is built from TRBV6-2 or TRBV6-3 and TRBJ2-7, with 12 positions matching TRBD2. Trimming removed 3 bases from V and 3 bases from J; junction bases left unmatched: 9. This CDR3 has 17 amino acids. Germline V gene lookup returns CDR1 MNHEY and CDR2 SVGEGT. CDR3 bases: TGTGCCAGCAGTTATTCTAGCGGGAGGGCTCCCTTCTACGAGCAGTACTTC. It encodes CASSYSSGRAPFYEQYF.

Here the CDR3 reads CSARGGETYEQYF. The CDR3 nucleotides are TGCAGTGCTAGAGGCGGAGAAACCTACGAGCAGTACTTC. The V call is TRBV20-1, the J call TRBJ2-7; no reliable D call. The germline CDR1 and CDR2 sequences are DFQATT and SNEGSKA (reference sequence). Trimming left V 1 base short and J 2 bases short, with 9 bases between. The CDR3 spans 13 residues.

This clonotype was seen at least ten times. One end of the junction fails to match germline, which may point to a read error. The chain couples TRBV4-3 to TRBJ1-2; weak D call: TRBD1 (5 bases). The CDR3 has 14 residues. Looked up from germline, CDR1 is LGHNA and CDR2 is YSLEER. The CDR3 protein is CASSPRGTDYGYTF. The CDR3 DNA reads TGTGCCAGCAGCCCCCGTGGGACGGACTATGGCTACACCTTC.

Only a few counts were recorded for this clonotype. The chain employs TRBV7-2 and TRBJ2-1, with 8 bases lining up with TRBD2. The CDR3 loop spans 16 amino acids. The ends lost 5 bases at V and 5 bases at J; junction bases unmatched: 11. Germline V gene sequence: CDR1 SGHTA, CDR2 FQGNSA. This CDR3 reads CASSLRGSGNNNEQFF. CDR3 in DNA: TGTGCCAGCAGCCTCCGGGGTAGCGGGAACAACAATGAGCAGTTCTTC.

This clonotype was seen ten or more times. CDR3 protein: CASNYGQATNEKLFF. For the CDR3, the DNA is TGTGCCAGCAATTACGGACAGGCCACTAATGAAAAACTGTTTTTT. The V and J genes are TRBV7-2 and TRBJ1-4; 7 positions agree with TRBD1. Germline V gene lookup returns CDR1 SGHTA and CDR2 FQGNSA. The CDR3 extends over 15 amino acids. V was pared by 7 bases and J by 2 bases, with 7 bases of the junction left unmatched.